These T cell receptor beta chains were read from a single sample in a study of blood T cell repertoires in COVID-19. Only in-frame clones appear in the TCRdb table, and some are missing; sequencing was by immunoSEQ multiplex PCR. Counted here are fewer than 35,000 clones, 70% to 90% occurring once; the ten biggest clones make up approximately 6.8%. The sample was peripheral blood. The source of these receptors is a human donor in a cohort sampled during active COVID-19. CDR3s include the opening cysteine and the closing phenylalanine or tryptophan. The D gene is left open where the match is weak. Only part of the rows carry a size: once, few, many, or a class if the clone is expanded.

J: TRBJ2-7
D: TRBD1
size: .
V: TRBV2
CDR3: CASSDFRTGSREQYF
DNA: TGTGCCAGCAGTGATTTCAGGACAGGGTCGAGGGAGCAGTACTTC

J: TRBJ2-3
D: TRBD2
size: once
V: TRBV14
CDR3: CASSPALGLAGGTDTQYF
DNA: TGTGCCAGCAGCCCCGCCTTGGGACTAGCGGGGGGGACAGATACGCAGTATTTT

J: TRBJ1-5
D: .
size: .
V: TRBV15
CDR3: CATSRGQASNQPQHF
DNA: TGTGCCACCAGCAGAGGGCAGGCTAGCAATCAGCCCCAGCATTTT

J: TRBJ2-7
D: .
size: few
V: TRBV6-1
CDR3: CASSERGTSYEQYF
DNA: TGTGCCAGCAGTGAAAGGGGGACCTCCTACGAGCAGTACTTC

J: TRBJ2-3
D: .
size: .
V: TRBV29-1
CDR3: CSVPSANTDTQYF
DNA: TGCAGCGTTCCCAGCGCAAACACAGATACGCAGTATTTT

J: TRBJ2-1
D: TRBD2
size: .
V: TRBV15
CDR3: CATSTSAAYNEQFF
DNA: TGTGCCACCAGTACTAGCGCCGCGTACAATGAGCAGTTCTTC

J: TRBJ2-7
D: TRBD1
size: .
V: TRBV19
CDR3: CASSPYRGSYEQYF
DNA: TGTGCCAGTAGTCCCTACAGGGGGAGCTACGAGCAGTACTTC

J: TRBJ1-2
D: .
size: few
V: TRBV20-1
CDR3: CSASPPRTGYTF
DNA: TGCAGTGCTAGTCCCCCCCGGACAGGCTACACCTTC

J: TRBJ2-2
D: TRBD2
size: .
V: TRBV28
CDR3: CASSLSSGGRQELFF
DNA: TGTGCCAGCAGTTTATCCTCGGGAGGGCGTCAGGAGCTGTTTTTT

J: TRBJ2-7
D: TRBD1
size: .
V: TRBV24-1
CDR3: CATNTGQGWSYEQYF
DNA: TGTGCCACCAATACGGGACAGGGGTGGTCCTACGAGCAGTACTTC

J: TRBJ2-1
D: TRBD2
size: once
V: TRBV7-6
CDR3: CASSSTSGEDFIYNEQFF
DNA: TGTGCCAGCAGCTCCACTAGCGGGGAAGATTTTATCTACAATGAGCAGTTCTTC

J: TRBJ1-4
D: .
size: .
V: TRBV6-5
CDR3: CASRPISDSRGKLFF
DNA: TGTGCCAGCAGACCTATATCGGACAGTCGAGGAAAACTGTTTTTT

J: TRBJ1-5
D: .
size: .
V: TRBV15
CDR3: CATSRELGQGRDQPQHF
DNA: TGTGCCACCAGCAGAGAGTTGGGGCAGGGGAGGGATCAGCCCCAGCATTTT

J: TRBJ2-4
D: .
size: .
V: TRBV25-1
CDR3: CASNKVAEPLAKNIQYF
DNA: TGTGCCAGCAATAAGGTAGCGGAGCCCCTAGCCAAAAACATTCAGTACTTC

J: TRBJ2-3
D: .
size: .
V: TRBV7-2
CDR3: CASSAQAGATDTQYF
DNA: TGTGCCAGCAGCGCCCAGGCGGGGGCCACAGATACGCAGTATTTT

J: TRBJ1-2
D: .
size: .
V: TRBV6-5
CDR3: CASSYSDRVDGYTF
DNA: TGTGCCAGCAGTTACTCGGACAGAGTGGATGGCTACACCTTC

J: TRBJ2-3
D: TRBD2
size: .
V: TRBV5-1
CDR3: CASSVSGWGTDTQYF
DNA: TGCGCCAGCAGCGTTAGCGGGTGGGGCACAGATACGCAGTATTTT

J: TRBJ2-1
D: .
size: .
V: TRBV24-1
CDR3: CATSDSDRFYNEQFF
DNA: TGTGCCACCAGTGACTCTGACAGATTCTACAATGAGCAGTTCTTC

J: TRBJ2-7
D: TRBD2
size: .
V: TRBV9
CDR3: CASSAGTRDEQYF
DNA: TGTGCCAGCAGCGCGGGGACTAGGGACGAGCAGTACTTC

J: TRBJ2-3
D: .
size: .
V: TRBV7-3
CDR3: CASKEGRGTDTQYF
DNA: TGTGCCAGTAAGGAGGGCCGGGGGACAGATACGCAGTATTTT

J: TRBJ2-6
D: .
size: .
V: TRBV6-5
CDR3: CASGGPGANVLTF
DNA: TGTGCCAGCGGAGGCCCTGGGGCCAACGTCCTGACTTTC

J: TRBJ1-3
D: .
size: medium-sized
V: TRBV18
CDR3: CASSPQTGSGNTIYF
DNA: TGTGCCAGCTCACCGCAGACAGGCTCTGGAAACACCATATATTTT

J: TRBJ2-1
D: TRBD2
size: .
V: TRBV24-1
CDR3: CATSDLKSGRGYNEQFF
DNA: TGTGCCACCAGTGATTTAAAGAGCGGGAGGGGCTACAATGAGCAGTTCTTC

J: TRBJ1-1
D: .
size: .
V: TRBV15
CDR3: CATSRDPGRVRTEAFF
DNA: TGTGCCACCAGCAGAGATCCGGGCAGGGTGCGGACTGAAGCTTTCTTT

J: TRBJ2-7
D: .
size: .
V: TRBV7-3
CDR3: CASSLTGSIPENEQYF
DNA: TGTGCCAGCAGCTTAACTGGATCGATTCCGGAGAACGAGCAGTACTTC

J: TRBJ2-7
D: TRBD1
size: .
V: TRBV11-3
CDR3: CASSSGTGGWDEQYF
DNA: TGTGCCAGCAGCTCCGGTACAGGGGGCTGGGACGAGCAGTACTTC

J: TRBJ2-5
D: TRBD1
size: .
V: TRBV7-7
CDR3: CASSIFPGGLGETQYF
DNA: TGTGCCAGCAGCATCTTTCCAGGGGGCTTAGGGGAGACCCAGTACTTC

J: TRBJ2-5
D: .
size: once
V: TRBV15
CDR3: CATSRVQGSVETQYF
DNA: TGTGCCACCAGCAGAGTGCAGGGGTCGGTGGAGACCCAGTACTTC

J: TRBJ1-2
D: TRBD1
size: .
V: TRBV25-1
CDR3: CASSGDREADGYTF
DNA: TGTGCCAGCAGTGGGGACAGGGAGGCGGATGGCTACACCTTC

J: TRBJ2-1
D: .
size: .
V: TRBV4-3
CDR3: CASSQQLRNREQFF
DNA: TGCGCCAGCAGCCAACAACTCCGCAATCGTGAGCAGTTCTTC

J: TRBJ1-1
D: .
size: .
V: TRBV18
CDR3: CASSPQGTEAFF
DNA: TGTGCCAGCTCACCTCAGGGGACTGAAGCTTTCTTT

J: TRBJ2-3
D: .
size: .
V: TRBV11-2
CDR3: CASSLDNGLSAGYF
DNA: TGTGCCAGCAGCTTAGATAATGGGTTGTCGGCGGGGTATTTT

J: TRBJ2-7
D: .
size: once
V: TRBV3-1/TRBV3-2
CDR3: CASSQLTSGIHEQYF
DNA: TGTGCCAGCAGCCAACTGACGTCAGGGATCCACGAGCAGTACTTC

J: TRBJ2-7
D: TRBD2
size: once
V: TRBV5-6
CDR3: CASSLGRGGPVQYF
DNA: TGTGCCAGCAGCTTGGGACGGGGGGGCCCGGTGCAGTACTTC

J: TRBJ2-5
D: .
size: .
V: TRBV1
CDR3: CTSSQDLGKRETQYF
DNA: TGCACCAGCAGCCAAGATTTGGGGAAGCGGGAGACCCAGTACTTC

J: TRBJ2-3
D: TRBD2
size: .
V: TRBV7-9
CDR3: CASRASGADTQYF
DNA: TGTGCGAGCCGGGCTAGCGGCGCCGATACGCAGTATTTT

J: TRBJ2-5
D: .
size: .
V: TRBV6-5
CDR3: CASSPGQETQYF
DNA: TGTGCCAGCAGCCCGGGTCAAGAGACCCAGTACTTC

J: TRBJ2-3
D: .
size: .
V: TRBV12-3/TRBV12-4
CDR3: CASSQGGNTQYF
DNA: TGTGCCAGCAGTCAGGGTGGTAATACGCAGTATTTT

J: TRBJ2-1
D: .
size: .
V: TRBV5-1
CDR3: CASSLEPGLDYNEQFF
DNA: TGCGCCAGCAGCTTGGAGCCGGGACTCGACTACAATGAGCAGTTCTTC

J: TRBJ1-3
D: .
size: once
V: TRBV6-1
CDR3: CASSDRAGNTIYF
DNA: TGTGCCAGCAGTGACAGGGCGGGAAACACCATATATTTT

J: TRBJ1-2
D: TRBD1
size: .
V: TRBV25-1
CDR3: CASSEGNRGSYGYTF
DNA: TGTGCCAGCAGTGAAGGAAACAGGGGGAGCTATGGCTACACCTTC

J: TRBJ2-3
D: TRBD2
size: .
V: TRBV11-2
CDR3: CASSPAAGGPGYAQYF
DNA: TGTGCCAGCAGCCCCGCAGCGGGGGGGCCTGGATATGCGCAGTATTTT

J: TRBJ2-1
D: .
size: .
V: TRBV11-1
CDR3: CASSFTLASSYNEQFF
DNA: TGTGCCAGCAGCTTTACCCTGGCCAGCTCCTACAATGAGCAGTTCTTC

J: TRBJ2-1
D: .
size: .
V: TRBV5-6
CDR3: CASSLQGGPYNEQFF
DNA: TGTGCCAGCAGCCTTCAGGGGGGACCCTACAATGAGCAGTTCTTC

J: TRBJ1-3
D: .
size: few
V: TRBV5-1
CDR3: CASSSGQIRDTIYF
DNA: TGCGCCAGCAGCTCCGGACAGATTAGAGACACCATATATTTT

J: TRBJ2-7
D: .
size: few
V: TRBV5-1
CDR3: CASSPVERVPYEQYF
DNA: TGCGCCAGCAGCCCGGTTGAGCGGGTTCCCTACGAGCAGTACTTC

J: TRBJ2-5
D: .
size: .
V: TRBV19
CDR3: CASSHKPGHMYQETQYF
DNA: TGTGCCAGTAGTCACAAACCGGGACACATGTACCAAGAGACCCAGTACTTC

J: TRBJ2-3
D: TRBD2
size: .
V: TRBV3-1/TRBV3-2
CDR3: CASSPGGTDTQYF
DNA: TGTGCCAGCAGTCCGGGGGGGACAGATACGCAGTATTTT

J: TRBJ2-5
D: TRBD2
size: once
V: TRBV7-2
CDR3: CASSLGTSGGQGTQYF
DNA: TGTGCCAGCAGCCTCGGGACTAGCGGGGGGCAGGGGACCCAGTACTTC